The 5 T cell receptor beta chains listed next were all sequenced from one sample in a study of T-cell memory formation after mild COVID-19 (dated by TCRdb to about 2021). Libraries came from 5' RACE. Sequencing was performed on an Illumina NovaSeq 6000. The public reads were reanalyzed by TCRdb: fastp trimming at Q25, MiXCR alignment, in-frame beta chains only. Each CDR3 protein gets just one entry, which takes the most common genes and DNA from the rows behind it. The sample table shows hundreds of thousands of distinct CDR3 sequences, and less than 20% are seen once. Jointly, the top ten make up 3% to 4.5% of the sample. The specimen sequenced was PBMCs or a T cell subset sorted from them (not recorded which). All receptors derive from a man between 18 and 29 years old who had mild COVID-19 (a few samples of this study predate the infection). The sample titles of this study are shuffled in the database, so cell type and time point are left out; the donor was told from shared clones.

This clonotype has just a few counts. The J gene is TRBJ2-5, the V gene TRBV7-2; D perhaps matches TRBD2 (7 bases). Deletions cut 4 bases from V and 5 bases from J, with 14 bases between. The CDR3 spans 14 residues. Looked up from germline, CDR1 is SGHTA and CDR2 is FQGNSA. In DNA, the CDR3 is TGTGCCAGCAGCTCCGACGGGGGGCGGGAGACCCAGTACTTC. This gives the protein CASSSDGGRETQYF.

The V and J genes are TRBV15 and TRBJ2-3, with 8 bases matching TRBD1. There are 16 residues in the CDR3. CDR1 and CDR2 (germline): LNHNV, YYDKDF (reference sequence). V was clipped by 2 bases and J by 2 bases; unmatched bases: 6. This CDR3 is CATSRRRTGNTDTQYF. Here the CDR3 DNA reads TGTGCCACCAGCAGAAGAAGGACAGGGAACACAGATACGCAGTATTTT.

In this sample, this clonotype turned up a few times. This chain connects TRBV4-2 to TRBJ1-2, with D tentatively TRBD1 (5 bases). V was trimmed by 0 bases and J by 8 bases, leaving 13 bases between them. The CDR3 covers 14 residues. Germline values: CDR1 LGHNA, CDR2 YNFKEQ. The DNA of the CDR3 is TGTGCCAGCAGCCAAGAGTGGGGCACCGGGGGCTACACCTTC. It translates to CASSQEWGTGGYTF.

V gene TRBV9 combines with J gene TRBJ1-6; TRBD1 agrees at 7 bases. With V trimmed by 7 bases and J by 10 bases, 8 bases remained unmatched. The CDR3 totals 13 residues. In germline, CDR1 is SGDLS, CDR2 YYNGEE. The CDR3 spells CASSNRGDSPLHF. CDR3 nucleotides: TGTGCCAGCTCCAACAGGGGCGACTCACCCCTCCACTTT.

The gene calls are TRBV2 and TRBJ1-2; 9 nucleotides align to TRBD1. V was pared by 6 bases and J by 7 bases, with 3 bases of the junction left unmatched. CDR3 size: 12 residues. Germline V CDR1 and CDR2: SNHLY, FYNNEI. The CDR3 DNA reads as TGTGCCAGCAGGGACAGGGGAGGTGGCTACACCTTC. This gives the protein CASRDRGGGYTF.